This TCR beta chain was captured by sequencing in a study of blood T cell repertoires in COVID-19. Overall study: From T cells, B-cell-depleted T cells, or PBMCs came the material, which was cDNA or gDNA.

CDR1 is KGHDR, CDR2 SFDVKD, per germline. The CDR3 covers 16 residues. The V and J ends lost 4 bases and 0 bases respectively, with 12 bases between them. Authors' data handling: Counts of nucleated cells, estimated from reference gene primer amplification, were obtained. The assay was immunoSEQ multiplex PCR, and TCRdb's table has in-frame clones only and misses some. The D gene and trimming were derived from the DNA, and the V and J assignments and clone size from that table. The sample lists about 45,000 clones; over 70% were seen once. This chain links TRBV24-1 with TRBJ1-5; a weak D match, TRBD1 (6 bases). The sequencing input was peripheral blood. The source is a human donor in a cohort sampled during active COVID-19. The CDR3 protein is CATSDPGQDSNQPQHF. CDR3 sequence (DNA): TGTGCCACCAGTGACCCGGGACAAGATAGCAATCAGCCCCAGCATTTT.